A single sample gave rise to the 10 T cell receptor beta chains below, sequenced in a study of Ad26.COV2.S vaccination and SARS-CoV-2 variants. Measured with immunoSEQ multiplex PCR; TCRdb has only the in-frame clones, and not every one. Among about 350,000 clones listed, roughly 90% were seen once. Treatment: some 20 received Ad26.COV2.S at low or high dose, single or two shots; about five received placebo; per-sample allocation not given. Samples came from day 63 after the first vaccine or placebo injection. The specimen was peripheral blood, collected in a trial of Ad26.COV2.S vaccine versus placebo. The receptors stem from a person aged 18 to 59 who received the Ad26.COV2.S COVID-19 vaccine or a placebo.

This chain joins TRBV5-1 and TRBJ1-4; TRBD1 is a possible D gene (6 bases). Germline loops: CDR1 SGHRS, CDR2 YFSETQ. The CDR3 is made up of 15 amino acids. V was clipped by 4 bases and J by 8 bases, with 18 bases between them. CDR3 sequence reads: CASSQRAGVEEKLFF. The CDR3 DNA is TGCGCCAGCAGCCAGCGGGCAGGGGTCGAGGAAAAACTGTTTTTT.

This clone has only one observation. This chain uses TRBV28 with TRBJ2-7; 9 bases align to TRBD1. Per the germline V gene, CDR1 is MDHEN and CDR2 is SYDVKM. The CDR3 spans 15 residues. After removal of 4 bases from V and 3 bases from J, the junction contained 7 bases not matched to a gene. CDR3 amino acids: CASSSSGTGYYEQYF. The CDR3 DNA follows: TGTGCCAGCAGTTCCTCCGGGACAGGGTACTACGAGCAGTACTTC.

This clone came up many times. This chain uses TRBV6-4 with TRBJ2-6, with D perhaps TRBD2 (5 bases). The CDR3 has 15 amino acids. V lost 8 bases and J 0 bases, leaving 11 bases between the germline ends. From germline, CDR1 is MRHNA and CDR2 SNTAGT. This chain's CDR3 is CASSRESSGANVLTF. The CDR3 DNA reads as TGTGCCAGCTCTCGGGAATCCTCTGGGGCCAACGTCCTGACTTTC.

The chain employs TRBV7-6 and TRBJ1-3; D gene uncertain. V lost 6 bases to trimming and J lost 1 base, with 10 bases between them. The germline gives CDR1 SGHVS, CDR2 FNYEAQ. The CDR3 sequence is 14 residues long. The CDR3 sequence: CASSYSGSGNTIYF. The CDR3 DNA is TGTGCCAGCAGTTATTCGGGATCTGGAAACACCATATATTTT.

This rearrangement joins TRBV6-5 to TRBJ2-7; the D call may be TRBD1 or TRBD2 (5 bases each). Germline CDR1 MNHEY, CDR2 SVGAGI. The CDR3 is 15 residues long. The ends were cut back, 0 bases at V and 1 base at J, with 10 bases in the middle. CDR3 in amino acids: CASSYSGTKSYEQYF. CDR3 DNA sequence: TGTGCCAGCAGTTACTCTGGGACCAAGTCCTACGAGCAGTACTTC.

This chain connects TRBV19 to TRBJ2-3, with no clear D. The germline V gene encodes CDR1 LNHDA and CDR2 SQIVND (reference sequence). The CDR3 is 16 residues long. The germline V and J ends were trimmed by 5 bases and 4 bases, with 19 bases remaining between them. The CDR3 loop reads CASSAAGILGSDTQYF. The CDR3 region has the DNA TGTGCCAGTAGTGCCGCCGGTATCCTGGGGTCAGATACGCAGTATTTT.

The J gene is TRBJ1-1, the V gene TRBV7-2; D uncertain. Trimming pared 5 bases from V and 4 bases from J, leaving 11 bases between. In germline, CDR1 is SGHTA, CDR2 FQGNSA. CDR3 length: 13 amino acids. CDR3 nucleotide sequence: TGTGCCAGCAGCCAATCAGTGGGCACTGAAGCTTTCTTT. This translates into CASSQSVGTEAFF.

The CDR3 bases are TGTGCCAGCCTCAGAAGGTCCTCCTACGAGCAGTACTTC. Protein sequence: CASLRRSSYEQYF. The chain recombines TRBV6-7 with TRBJ2-7, with D uncertain. TRBV6-7 is an ORF, and what it does is uncertain. The CDR3 totals 13 residues. V was pared by 8 bases and J by 0 bases, with 11 bases between.

The chain carries TRBV6-6 and TRBJ2-6, with TRBD1 as a possible D gene (5 bases). The V gene lost 7 bases and the J gene lost 4 bases, with 11 bases spanning the gap. CDR1 is MNHNY, CDR2 SVGAGI, per germline (reference sequence). The CDR3 spans 14 residues. This CDR3 is CASNQGSGANVLTF. The CDR3 DNA is TGTGCCAGCAACCAGGGCTCCGGGGCCAACGTCCTGACTTTC.

This chain links TRBV28 with TRBJ1-1; possible D gene TRBD1, 5 bases. CDR1 and CDR2 (germline): MDHEN, SYDVKM. The length of the CDR3 is 14 residues. The V end was cut by 2 bases, the J end by 1 base, with 8 bases between. The CDR3 DNA reads TGTGCCAGCAGTTTACAGGGATCGAACACTGAAGCTTTCTTT. This encodes CASSLQGSNTEAFF.